A single sample gave rise to the 32 T cell receptor beta chains below, sequenced in a study of CD8+ T cells in alopecia areata. Specified treatment: oral pan-JAK inhibitor, 5-10 mg twice daily. Extracted RNA was reverse transcribed, and the resulting cDNA served as sequencing template. The method was immunoSEQ multiplex PCR; TCRdb's version includes in-frame clones alone and lacks a portion of them. In the table there are roughly 170,000 clones, around 58% of which are singletons. Specimen: CD8+ T cells sorted from blood, collected at week 24, from a patient treated with tofacitinib. The source is a human donor with alopecia areata.

To note about this clone: The sample contains more than one DNA sequence encoding this CDR3. The J gene is TRBJ1-5, the V gene TRBV5-6; D gene unclear. The CDR3 extends over 14 amino acids. CDR1 is SGHDT and CDR2 is YYEEEE in the germline V gene. V lost 0 bases and J 0 bases, leaving 4 bases between the germline ends. In DNA, the CDR3 is TGTGCCAGCAGCTTGGGGGTTAGCAATCAGCCCCAGCATTTT. This gives the protein CASSLGVSNQPQHF.

This sequence joins TRBV7-9 and TRBJ1-1; D gene unclear. The CDR3 has 16 residues. The V end was cut by 5 bases, the J end by 0 bases, with 16 bases between. The germline V gene has CDR1 SEHNR and CDR2 FQNEAQ (reference sequence). For the CDR3, the DNA is TGTGCCAGCAGCCAGACATCTTTGGGGTTGAACACTGAAGCTTTCTTT. As protein: CASSQTSLGLNTEAFF.

A single count supports this clone. The rearrangement links TRBV15 to TRBJ2-2, with D uncertain. The CDR3 loop spans 17 amino acids. The germline V gene has CDR1 LNHNV and CDR2 YYDKDF (reference sequence). V was pared by 3 bases and J by 1 base, with 15 bases between. The CDR3 is CATSSLHNNKNTGELFF. The CDR3 region has the DNA TGTGCCACCAGCAGCCTTCACAACAACAAGAACACCGGGGAGCTGTTTTTT.

The chain joins TRBV30 to TRBJ2-3; D gene uncertain. In germline, CDR1 is GTSNPN, CDR2 SVGIG (reference sequence). The CDR3 covers 16 residues. V gave up 0 bases and J gave up 1 base, with 14 bases separating them. CDR3 nucleotides: TGTGCCTGGAGTGTACAAGCCTCCCCCGGCACAGATACGCAGTATTTT. The encoded protein is CAWSVQASPGTDTQYF.

The gene calls are TRBV29-1 and TRBJ2-5; tentative D call: TRBD1 (5 bases). The DNA end is a closer match to TRBJ2-7, so the J assignment may be wrong. This CDR3 is 13 amino acids long. Per germline, CDR1 SQVTM and CDR2 ANQGSEA. DNA for the CDR3: TGCAGCGTTGAAGACCCCCAGGGCTACGAGCAGTACTTC. This codes for CSVEDPQGYEQYF.

The chain links TRBV20-1 to TRBJ2-3; D ambiguous. V shed 5 bases and J shed 9 bases, with 12 bases lying between them. The CDR3 is made up of 11 amino acids. From germline, CDR1 is DFQATT and CDR2 SNEGSKA (reference sequence). In DNA, the CDR3 is TGCAGTGCTCGGTTTCTCGGGACGCAGTATTTT. It translates to CSARFLGTQYF.

The rearrangement joins TRBV5-1 to TRBJ1-2, with D perhaps matching TRBD1 (5 bases). The V gene's germline CDR1 is SGHRS and CDR2 YFSETQ. The CDR3 loop spans 14 amino acids. V lost 1 base and J 4 bases, leaving 11 bases between the germline ends. Here the CDR3 reads CASSLLGTGYGYTF. Here the CDR3 DNA reads TGCGCCAGCAGCTTGTTGGGGACTGGCTATGGCTACACCTTC.

This clone has just a few counts. The CDR3 region has the DNA TGCAGCGTTGGGGGGACAGGTACCTACGAGCAGTACTTC. It translates to CSVGGTGTYEQYF. The genes are TRBV29-1 and TRBJ2-7; 8 nucleotides match TRBD1. V lost 4 bases to trimming and J lost 2 bases; unmatched junction nucleotides: 4. This CDR3 has 13 amino acids. The germline gives CDR1 SQVTM, CDR2 ANQGSEA.

The chain couples TRBV30 to TRBJ2-5, with D maybe TRBD1 (6 bases). Trimming removed 4 bases from V and 2 bases from J, with 11 bases in between. The length of the CDR3 is 13 residues. In germline, CDR1 is GTSNPN, CDR2 SVGIG (reference sequence). This chain's CDR3 is CAWTADSQETQYF. Written as DNA, the CDR3 is TGTGCCTGGACCGCGGACAGTCAAGAGACCCAGTACTTC.

This clone was counted between two and nine times. Distinct nucleotide sequences in the sample also encode this CDR3. The chain is built from TRBV27 and TRBJ1-5, with D unresolved. The CDR3 has 12 amino acids. Germline CDR1 and CDR2: MNHEY and SMNVEV (reference sequence). Trimming stripped 3 bases from V and 6 bases from J, with 6 bases between. The CDR3 protein is CASSLGGQPQHF. The CDR3 coding sequence is TGTGCCAGCAGTTTGGGAGGTCAGCCCCAGCATTTT.

J is TRBJ2-1 and V is TRBV9, with D uncertain. The CDR3 sequence is 15 residues long. The V end lost 4 bases, the J end lost 8 bases, and 19 bases lay between the germline ends. Per the germline V gene, CDR1 is SGDLS and CDR2 is YYNGEE. This CDR3 reads CASSPRPSSPYEQFF. The CDR3 DNA sequence: TGTGCCAGCAGCCCCCGGCCGAGCAGTCCCTATGAGCAGTTCTTC. Full variable domain (remainder filled in from reference TRBV9 and TRBJ2-1): DSGVTQTPKHLITATGQRVTLRCSPRSGDLSVYWYQQSLDQGLQFLIQYYNGEERAKGNILERFSAQQFPDLHSELNLSSLELGDSALYFCASSPRPSSPYEQFFGPGTRLTVL.

J is TRBJ1-3 and V is TRBV30; D uncertain. Germline V lookup: CDR1 GTSNPN, CDR2 SVGIG (reference sequence). This CDR3 region has 11 residues. Trimming pared 3 bases from V and 4 bases from J, leaving 4 bases between. The CDR3 reads CAWRLGNTIYF. The CDR3 DNA reads as TGTGCCTGGAGACTCGGAAACACCATATATTTT.

The gene calls are TRBV29-1 and TRBJ1-5, with 7 bases matching TRBD1. The junction had 6 bases not matched to a gene; V was cut back by 4 bases and J by 6 bases. The CDR3 spans 13 residues. Germline values: CDR1 SQVTM, CDR2 ANQGSEA. The CDR3 DNA sequence: TGCAGCGTTGGAGGGGGCTCGGGTCAGCCCCAGCATTTT. Its translation: CSVGGGSGQPQHF.

The chain joins TRBV13 to TRBJ1-2; a weak D match, TRBD1 (5 bases). Between the trimmed V and J ends, which lost 3 bases and 2 bases, there was a span of 13 bases. Germline V gene sequence: CDR1 PRHDT, CDR2 FYEKMQ (reference sequence). The length of the CDR3 is 15 residues. Written as DNA, the CDR3 is TGTGCCAGCAGCTTCGGGGCACCATGGAACTATGGCTACACCTTC. Translation: CASSFGAPWNYGYTF.

This rearrangement joins TRBV7-9 to TRBJ2-7, with D unclear. V lost 5 bases and J lost 0, with 11 bases in between. CDR3 length: 14 amino acids. Per germline, CDR1 SEHNR and CDR2 FQNEAQ (reference sequence). This CDR3 is CASSPRTASYEQYF. The CDR3 region has the DNA TGTGCCAGCAGCCCCCGGACCGCCTCCTACGAGCAGTACTTC.

This clone was recorded many times. Other DNA sequences in the sample encode the same CDR3. The chain uses TRBV5-4 and TRBJ2-1; D unresolved. The CDR3 contains 13 residues. Germline lookup yields CDR1 SGHNT and CDR2 YYREEE (reference sequence). The V gene lost 2 bases and the J gene lost 2 bases, with 5 bases spanning the gap. CDR3 coding DNA: TGTGCCAGCAGCTTCCGGGCCTACAATGAGCAGTTCTTC. Its translation is CASSFRAYNEQFF.

The rearrangement uses TRBV2 and TRBJ1-4, with TRBD1 as a possible D gene (5 bases). V was cut by 7 bases and J by 7 bases, with 10 bases left in between. CDR3 length: 12 amino acids. In germline, CDR1 is SNHLY, CDR2 FYNNEI. The CDR3 coding sequence is TGTGCCAGCATGGGGCGGGTTGAAAAACTGTTTTTT. Amino acid sequence: CASMGRVEKLFF.

The V and J genes are TRBV29-1 and TRBJ2-1; D gene ambiguous. Between the trimmed V and J ends, which lost 5 bases and 3 bases, there was a span of 8 bases. The CDR3 is 12 residues long. CDR1 and CDR2 (germline): SQVTM, ANQGSEA. The CDR3 reads CSVTSNYNEQFF. The CDR3 DNA is TGCAGCGTTACGAGCAACTACAATGAGCAGTTCTTC.

V usage is TRBV6-5 and J usage is TRBJ2-4; 9 nucleotides match TRBD1. The V segment lost 7 bases and the J segment 8 bases; nucleotides outside the gene matches: 12. The germline gives CDR1 MNHEY, CDR2 SVGAGI. CDR3 length equals 15 residues. CDR3 sequence reads: CASTPLGDREDIQYF. The CDR3 DNA reads TGTGCCAGCACCCCGCTGGGGGACAGGGAAGACATTCAGTACTTC.

The V call is TRBV2, the J call TRBJ1-2; the D gene is possibly TRBD1 (5 bases). The CDR3 totals 14 residues. Trimming shortened V by 7 bases and J by 6 bases, and 18 bases separated the two germline ends. The germline gives CDR1 SNHLY, CDR2 FYNNEI. DNA of the CDR3: TGTGCCAGCATCGGGGGGTCCGCTTCGGATGGCTACACCTTC. Its protein is CASIGGSASDGYTF.

The gene calls are TRBV5-6 and TRBJ1-6, with TRBD1 matching over 8 bases. Germline V gene lookup returns CDR1 SGHDT and CDR2 YYEEEE. This CDR3 comprises 14 residues. The V and J ends lost 4 bases and 10 bases, in that order; junction bases with no gene match: 7. CDR3 amino acids: CASSPRTGISPLHF. For the CDR3, the DNA is TGTGCCAGCAGCCCCCGGACAGGGATATCACCCCTCCACTTT.

V gene TRBV29-1 combines with J gene TRBJ2-7, with 8 bases matching TRBD2. The V gene's germline CDR1 is SQVTM and CDR2 ANQGSEA. The CDR3 length is 14 residues. Trimming at V came to 3 bases and at J to 2 bases, leaving 6 bases not matched to a gene. CDR3 amino acids: CSVESGGHAYEQYF. DNA of the CDR3: TGCAGCGTTGAGAGCGGGGGCCACGCCTACGAGCAGTACTTC.

This chain joins TRBV7-9 and TRBJ1-1; tentative D call: TRBD1 (5 bases). The CDR3 is 12 residues long. Germline V gene sequence: CDR1 SEHNR, CDR2 FQNEAQ (reference sequence). V gave up 4 bases and J gave up 4 bases, with 7 bases separating them. The CDR3 region has the DNA TGTGCCAGCAGCTCCGGGACCACTGAAGCTTTCTTT. It specifies CASSSGTTEAFF.

This clone showed up just once. The rearrangement links TRBV6-5 to TRBJ2-1; D is uncertain. Germline V gene lookup returns CDR1 MNHEY and CDR2 SVGAGI. Trimming cost V 6 bases and J 7 bases, with 10 bases left between them. The CDR3 sequence is 12 residues long. This CDR3 is CASSISRNEQFF. CDR3 nucleotide sequence: TGTGCCAGCAGCATTAGTCGGAATGAGCAGTTCTTC.

The V gene is TRBV13, the J gene TRBJ2-6; D unresolved. This CDR3 is 16 amino acids long. Trimming removed 1 base from V and 2 bases from J, with 9 bases in between. Germline V CDR1 and CDR2: PRHDT, FYEKMQ (reference sequence). The DNA of the CDR3 is TGTGCCAGCAGCTTAGACCCCCCTACTGGGGCCAACGTCCTGACTTTC. It encodes CASSLDPPTGANVLTF.

The chain employs TRBV6-6 and TRBJ2-1; maybe TRBD1 (6 bases). The CDR3 has 14 residues. Germline CDR1 MNHNY, CDR2 SVGAGI (reference sequence). Trimming removed 8 bases from V and 7 bases from J, with 18 bases in between. CDR3 DNA sequence: TGTGCCAGCGCAATACAGGGTTTTATGAATGAGCAGTTCTTC. Translated, it gives CASAIQGFMNEQFF.

The V call is TRBV9, the J call TRBJ1-1, with unresolved D. Trimming shortened V by 3 bases and J by 7 bases, and 16 bases separated the two germline ends. CDR1 SGDLS and CDR2 YYNGEE come from the germline V gene. The CDR3 extends over 14 amino acids. The CDR3 is CASSDGVGNSEAFF. CDR3 nucleotide sequence: TGTGCCAGCAGCGATGGGGTTGGGAATAGTGAAGCTTTCTTT.

The chain uses TRBV5-5 and TRBJ1-5, with D unresolved. The germline CDR1 and CDR2 sequences are SGHKS and YYEKEE (reference sequence). The CDR3 contains 15 residues. Trimming removed 1 base at V and 0 bases at J, with 8 bases between. This chain's CDR3 is CASSLSPYSNQPQHF. CDR3 nucleotide sequence: TGTGCCAGCAGCTTGTCCCCGTATAGCAATCAGCCCCAGCATTTT.

V is TRBV5-6 and J is TRBJ2-1; TRBD2 agrees at 8 bases. The germline gives CDR1 SGHDT, CDR2 YYEEEE. The CDR3 is made up of 16 amino acids. V lost 4 bases to trimming and J lost 8 bases; unmatched junction nucleotides: 14. The CDR3 nucleotides read TGTGCCAGCAGCACCGAATTCCCGACAGCGGGGGATGAGCAGTTCTTC. It yields the protein CASSTEFPTAGDEQFF.

The V and J genes are TRBV7-9 and TRBJ2-1, with TRBD2 identical over 12 bases. This CDR3 is 18 amino acids long. Unmatched junction bases numbered 12, after V lost 3 bases and J lost 6 bases. Germline lookup yields CDR1 SEHNR and CDR2 FQNEAQ (reference sequence). The DNA for the CDR3 is TGTGCCAGCAGCTTGGCACTAGCGGGGGGAGAGATTCGCAATGAGCAGTTCTTC. The encoded protein is CASSLALAGGEIRNEQFF.

This clone was picked up a small number of times. The chain has TRBV27 and TRBJ2-1, with D possibly matching TRBD2 (5 bases). V lost 10 bases and J lost 7, with 11 bases in between. Germline V CDR1 and CDR2: MNHEY, SMNVEV (reference sequence). This CDR3 contains 11 residues. The CDR3 loop is CATSTGNEQFF. The CDR3 DNA is TGTGCCACCTCGACGGGGAATGAGCAGTTCTTC.

As to this clone: The same CDR3 arises from other DNA sequences in this sample as well. The J gene is TRBJ1-2, the V gene TRBV5-6; 10 bases are a match to TRBD1. V dropped 0 bases and J dropped 6; count of bases not matched to a gene: 2. The CDR3 is 14 amino acids. CDR1 and CDR2 (germline): SGHDT, YYEEEE. For the CDR3, the DNA is TGTGCCAGCAGCTTGGGACAGGGGGCGGATGGCTACACCTTC. It is translated as CASSLGQGADGYTF.